The rows below give T cell receptor beta chains drawn from one sample of a study of neurological immune-mediated disorders. One entry per CDR3 protein, called by TCRdb with MiXCR from the 5' RACE reads. The sample shows tens of thousands of distinct CDR3 sequences, 3.2% of them seen only once. The sequencing input was PBMCs. These receptors were obtained from a woman aged 60-70 years with multiple sclerosis. CDR3s include the opening cysteine and the closing phenylalanine or tryptophan. A D gene is named only where the DNA matches it firmly. The listing skips clone size in some rows; elsewhere it reads once, few, many or a size class.

>many|TRBJ2-1|TRBD1|TRBV2
TGTGCCAGCAAGGCAGGGGGTTCAAACAATGAGCAGTTCTTC
CASKAGGSNNEQFF
>-|TRBJ2-2|-|TRBV7-6
TGTGCCAGCAGCGAAGAGGACGGCGCGAACACCGGGGAGCTGTTTTTT
CASSEEDGANTGELFF
>many|TRBJ1-4|-|TRBV20-1
TGCAGTGCTAGAGGGGGGGCTACAGATGAAAAACTGTTTTTT
CSARGGATDEKLFF
>many|TRBJ1-2|TRBD1|TRBV20-1
TGCAGTGCTAGATCCGGGACAGGGATCTATGGCTACACCTTC
CSARSGTGIYGYTF
>many|TRBJ2-7|TRBD2|TRBV3-1
TGTGCCAGCAGCCATATAGCGGGGGGCACGCGGAGCTCCTACGAGCAGTACTTC
CASSHIAGGTRSSYEQYF
>many|TRBJ2-1|TRBD2|TRBV5-6
TGTGCCAGCAGCTTAACTAGCGGGGGGGCCGGGGAGCAGTTCTTC
CASSLTSGGAGEQFF
>many|TRBJ1-2|TRBD1|TRBV5-4
TGTGCCAGCAGCTTGGGGACAGGGGGAAGTGGCTACACCTTC
CASSLGTGGSGYTF
>many|TRBJ1-2|-|TRBV6-1
TGTGCCAGCAGTGATCCGGACGGAAACTATGGCTACACCTTC
CASSDPDGNYGYTF
>many|TRBJ1-1|-|TRBV20-1
TGCAGTGCCCCGGGGGGACGGAGCACTGAAGCTTTCTTT
CSAPGGRSTEAFF
>medium-sized|TRBJ2-3|-|TRBV20-1
TGCAGTGCTAGTGTAGGGGATACGCAGTATTTT
CSASVGDTQYF
>many|TRBJ2-7|-|TRBV5-6
TGTGCCAGCAGTTCTGGGACCCACGAGCAGTACTTC
CASSSGTHEQYF
>many|TRBJ2-1|-|TRBV5-8
TGTGCCAGCAGCAAACGGGACATCTGGACTAGTAATGAGCAGTTCTTC
CASSKRDIWTSNEQFF
>many|TRBJ2-1|-|TRBV6-6
TGTGCCAGCAGTTACTCCGGGACGAGCAATAATGAGCAGTTCTTC
CASSYSGTSNNEQFF
>many|TRBJ1-5|-|TRBV20-1
TGCAGTGCTAGGGTGCCAGGCGAGGGCAATCAGCCCCAGCATTTT
CSARVPGEGNQPQHF
>many|TRBJ2-1|TRBD1|TRBV5-5
TGTGCCAGCAGCTTATACGGGACAGGGGCCCAGGATGAGCAGTTCTTC
CASSLYGTGAQDEQFF
>many|TRBJ2-2|TRBD1|TRBV5-1
TGCGCCAGCAGCTGGGGACAGCCGAACACCGGGGAGCTGTTTTTT
CASSWGQPNTGELFF
>many|TRBJ1-1|TRBD1|TRBV20-1
TGCAGTGCTGTCGACTCCGGGACAGGGACCACTGAAGCTTTCTTT
CSAVDSGTGTTEAFF
>many|TRBJ1-5|-|TRBV20-1
TGCAGTGCTAGAGGGGGGAACCGCGGCAATCAGCCCCAGCATTTT
CSARGGNRGNQPQHF
>many|TRBJ1-1|TRBD1|TRBV12-3/TRBV12-4
TGTGCCAGCAGTCCCTCAGGGGGGAACATGAACACTGAAGCTTTCTTT
CASSPSGGNMNTEAFF
>many|TRBJ2-7|-|TRBV7-8
TGTGCCAGCAGCTTAGGGGAGGGGGGGGAGCAGTACTTC
CASSLGEGGEQYF
>many|TRBJ1-5|TRBD1|TRBV15
TGTGCCACCAGCAGCAGACAGGGAGCGGACTCCCAGCATTTT
CATSSRQGADSQHF
>-|TRBJ2-7|-|TRBV6-5
TGTGCCAGCAGTTACACAGGGCTAACCTACGAGCAGTACTTC
CASSYTGLTYEQYF
>many|TRBJ2-5|-|TRBV13
TGTGCCAGCAAGGGGTACAGTCGACCTGCCGAGTGGACCCAGTACTTC
CASKGYSRPAEWTQYF
>many|TRBJ2-3|TRBD2|TRBV7-7
TGTGCTAGCAGCTCGCTAGCGGGGGCCTCGGTGTATTTT
CASSSLAGASVYF
>many|TRBJ2-3|TRBD2|TRBV7-2
TGTGCCAGCAGCTCGGGGGGGCTAGCGGGGACAGATACGCAGTATTTT
CASSSGGLAGTDTQYF
>many|TRBJ2-1|-|TRBV20-1
TGCAGTGCTAGACCCCCTGGGGCCAATGAGCAGTTCTTC
CSARPPGANEQFF
>few|TRBJ2-3|TRBD2|TRBV20-1
TGCAGTGCTGAAGCGGGGGGGCGTTCAGATACGCAGTATTTT
CSAEAGGRSDTQYF
>many|TRBJ2-1|-|TRBV20-1
TGCAGTGCCGATGGAAATCGGGTCAATGAGCAGTTCTTC
CSADGNRVNEQFF
>many|TRBJ2-5|-|TRBV20-1
TGCAGTGCTAGAGACCCTCTCCAAGAGACCCAGTACTTC
CSARDPLQETQYF
>many|TRBJ1-2|-|TRBV2
TGTGCCAGCAGTGAAGGGACACCCGGATATAACTATGGCTACACCTTC
CASSEGTPGYNYGYTF
>medium-sized|TRBJ2-7|TRBD1|TRBV5-1
TGCGCCAGCAGACACTCGGGACAGCCCTACGAGCAGTACTTC
CASRHSGQPYEQYF
>many|TRBJ2-5|-|TRBV12-3/TRBV12-4
TGTGCCAGCAGTTTAATCCAAGAGACCCAGTACTTC
CASSLIQETQYF
>-|TRBJ2-7|-|TRBV30
TGTGCCTGGGGGACGGACTCCTACGAGCAGTACTTC
CAWGTDSYEQYF
>many|TRBJ1-6|TRBD1|TRBV28
TGTGCCAGCCACCGGGACAGGAATTCACCCCTCCACTTT
CASHRDRNSPLHF
>many|TRBJ2-2|-|TRBV29-1
TGCAGCGTTGGTCCCGGCGTCGGGGAGCTGTTTTTT
CSVGPGVGELFF
>many|TRBJ1-1|-|TRBV12-3/TRBV12-4
TGTGCCAGCAGCGCTGGACAGAACACTGAAGCTTTCTTT
CASSAGQNTEAFF
>many|TRBJ2-3|-|TRBV20-1
TGCAGTGCTAGAGATGGGCGTAAGGGCACAGATACGCAGTATTTT
CSARDGRKGTDTQYF
>many|TRBJ1-2|-|TRBV20-1
TGCAGTGCTAGAGCAAAACGTAACTATGGCTACACCTTC
CSARAKRNYGYTF
>many|TRBJ1-1|TRBD1|TRBV3-1
TGTGCCAGCAGCCAGAGGGGGCCTGGAACTGAAGCTTTCTTT
CASSQRGPGTEAFF
>many|TRBJ1-1|TRBD1|TRBV5-5
TGTGCCAGCAGCCTGACAGGGGGCCACACTGAAGCTTTCTTT
CASSLTGGHTEAFF
>many|TRBJ2-3|-|TRBV12-3/TRBV12-4
TGTGCCAGCGCGTCTTGGGGGTCCAGAAGCACAGATACGCAGTATTTT
CASASWGSRSTDTQYF
>-|TRBJ1-2|-|TRBV18
TGTGCCAGCTCACCACCGAGGGAGTTTCACTATGGCTACACCTTC
CASSPPREFHYGYTF
>many|TRBJ1-2|TRBD1|TRBV5-1
TGCGCCAGCAGCTTGAACAGGGGGCAGAATGGCTACACCTTC
CASSLNRGQNGYTF
>many|TRBJ1-1|-|TRBV12-3/TRBV12-4
TGTGCCAGCATTCCCACAGGGAAGAGGAACACTGAAGCTTTCTTT
CASIPTGKRNTEAFF
>many|TRBJ2-2|-|TRBV7-2
TGTGCCAGCAGCTGGGACAAGAACACCGGGGAGCTGTTTTTT
CASSWDKNTGELFF
>many|TRBJ2-1|-|TRBV20-1
TGCAGTGCAACAGCCCGGGGACGTCCCTACAATGAGCAGTTCTTC
CSATARGRPYNEQFF
>many|TRBJ2-2|-|TRBV20-1
TGCAGTGCTAGAGATCAGGGAGTGGCGAACACCGGGGAGCTGTTTTTT
CSARDQGVANTGELFF
>many|TRBJ2-1|TRBD2|TRBV18
TGTGCCAGCTCACTGTTGGGGGGGTCTAGCTCCTACAATGAGCAGTTCTTC
CASSLLGGSSSYNEQFF
>many|TRBJ1-1|-|TRBV5-1
TGCGCCAGCAGCTTGCAGGCAGACATGAACACTGAAGCTTTCTTT
CASSLQADMNTEAFF
>many|TRBJ1-1|TRBD1|TRBV29-1
TGCAGCACCTCGACCGGACAGGGGTTTACCACTGAAGCTTTCTTT
CSTSTGQGFTTEAFF
>many|TRBJ2-3|TRBD1|TRBV20-1
TGCAGTGCTACCACAGGGGCGTCAGATACGCAGTATTTT
CSATTGASDTQYF
>many|TRBJ1-1|TRBD1|TRBV5-5
TGTGCCAGCAGTCAATTTGGGGCACAGGGGTTGATGAACACTGAAGCTTTCTTT
CASSQFGAQGLMNTEAFF
>many|TRBJ1-1|TRBD1|TRBV12-3/TRBV12-4
TGTGCCAGCACCGAAAGGCGGGGACAGGGCCCTGAAGCTTTCTTT
CASTERRGQGPEAFF
>many|TRBJ2-7|-|TRBV20-1
TGCAGTGCCGGGGGCCGTAGGAGCTCCTACGAGCAGTACTTC
CSAGGRRSSYEQYF
>many|TRBJ1-1|-|TRBV5-1
TGCGCCAGCAGCTTGGACCTGGGGTCGAACACTGAAGCTTTCTTT
CASSLDLGSNTEAFF
>many|TRBJ2-1|TRBD2|TRBV29-1
TGCAGCGTTGAGGGGACTAGCGGGGGATACAATGAGCAGTTCTTC
CSVEGTSGGYNEQFF